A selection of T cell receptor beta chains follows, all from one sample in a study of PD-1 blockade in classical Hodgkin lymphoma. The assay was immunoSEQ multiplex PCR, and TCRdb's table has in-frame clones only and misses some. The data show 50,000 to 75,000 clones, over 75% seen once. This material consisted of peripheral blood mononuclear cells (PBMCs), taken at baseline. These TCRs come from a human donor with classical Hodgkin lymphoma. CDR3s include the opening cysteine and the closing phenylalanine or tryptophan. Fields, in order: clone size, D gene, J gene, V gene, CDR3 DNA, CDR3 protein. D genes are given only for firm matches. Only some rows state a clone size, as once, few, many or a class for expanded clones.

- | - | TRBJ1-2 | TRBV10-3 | TGTGCCATCAGTGACGGCAGCCCAGCTGGCTACACCTTC | CAISDGSPAGYTF
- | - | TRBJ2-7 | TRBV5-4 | TGTGCCAGCAGCCGATTAGATGTTAACTCCTACGAGCAGTACTTC | CASSRLDVNSYEQYF
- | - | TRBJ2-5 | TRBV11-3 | TGTGCCAGCAGCCTGGGATTCCAAGAGACCCAGTACTTC | CASSLGFQETQYF
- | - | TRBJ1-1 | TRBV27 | TGTGCCAGCGCGAGGAATCGGAACACTGAAGCTTTCTTT | CASARNRNTEAFF
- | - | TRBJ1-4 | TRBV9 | TGTGCCAGCAGCGTAGGGCCCCTTACCCCAGACAGAGAAAAACTGTTTTTT | CASSVGPLTPDREKLFF
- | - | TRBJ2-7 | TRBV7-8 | TGTGCCAGCAGCTTAGAGGGGGGGGCTCTCTACGAGCAGTACTTC | CASSLEGGALYEQYF
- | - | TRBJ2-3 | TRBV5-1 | TGCGCCAGCAGCGTGGATTCTTTTTGGACCATTACTAGCACAGATACGCAGTATTTT | CASSVDSFWTITSTDTQYF
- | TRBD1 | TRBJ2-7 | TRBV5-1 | TGCGCCAGCAGCCCTGGACAGGGGGTCAGTGAGCAGTACTTC | CASSPGQGVSEQYF
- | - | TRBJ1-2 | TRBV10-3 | TGTGCCATCAGCCACGAGATGGATGGCTACACCTTC | CAISHEMDGYTF
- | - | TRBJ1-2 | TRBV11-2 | TGTGCCAGCAGCTTATCGGTTTATGGCTACACCTTC | CASSLSVYGYTF
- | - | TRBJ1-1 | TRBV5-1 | TGCGCCAGCAGCTTGGTTGTAGACAGGAACACTGAAGCTTTCTTT | CASSLVVDRNTEAFF
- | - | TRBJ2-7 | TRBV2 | TGTGCCAGCAGGGGGCGGCAGCAGTACTTC | CASRGRQQYF
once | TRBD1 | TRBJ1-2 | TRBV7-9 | TGTGCCAGCAGCTCGGGACAGGACCCCCAAAATTATGGCTACACCTTC | CASSSGQDPQNYGYTF
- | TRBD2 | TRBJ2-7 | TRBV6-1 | TGTGCCAGCAGTGAAGGGGGGGGCGAGCAGTACTTC | CASSEGGGEQYF
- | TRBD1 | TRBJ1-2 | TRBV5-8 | TGTGCCAGCAGCCACCAGGACAGGGCCTTCTATGGCTACACCTTC | CASSHQDRAFYGYTF
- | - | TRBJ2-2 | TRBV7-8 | TGTGCCAGCAGTCTACGCGGTCCCTTCACCGGGGAGCTGTTTTTT | CASSLRGPFTGELFF
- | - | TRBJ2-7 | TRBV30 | TGTGCCTGGAGTGTAGAATGGGAGCAGTACTTC | CAWSVEWEQYF
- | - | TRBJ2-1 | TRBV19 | TGTGCCAGTAGTATCGGAGTGGTTGAGCAGTTCTTC | CASSIGVVEQFF
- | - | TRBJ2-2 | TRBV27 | TGTGCCAGCAGTTTCAGCGGCCCCGGGGAGCTGTTTTTT | CASSFSGPGELFF
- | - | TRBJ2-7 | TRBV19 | TGTGCCAGCACCGGGCAGGGTTTGGGCGAGCAGTACTTC | CASTGQGLGEQYF
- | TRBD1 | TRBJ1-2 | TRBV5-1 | TGCGCCAGCAGCCTAACAGGGGGCGTAGGTGGCTACACCTTC | CASSLTGGVGGYTF
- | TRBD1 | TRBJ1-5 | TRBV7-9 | TGTGCCAGCAGTTGGGACAGGGAAGCGTACCAGCCCCAGCATTTT | CASSWDREAYQPQHF
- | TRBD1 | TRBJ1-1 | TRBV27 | TGTGCCAGCATACCGGGACAGGGGATGAACACTGAAGCTTTCTTT | CASIPGQGMNTEAFF
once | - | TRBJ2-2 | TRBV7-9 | TGTGCCAGCACCCAAAGCCTCGGGGAGCTGTTTTTT | CASTQSLGELFF
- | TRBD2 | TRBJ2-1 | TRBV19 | TGTGCCAGTAGTATAGTCCTGCGGGAGAATGAGCAGTTCTTC | CASSIVLRENEQFF
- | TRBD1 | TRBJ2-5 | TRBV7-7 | TGTGCTAGCAGCTTAGGGGGCTTGGAGACCCAGTACTTC | CASSLGGLETQYF
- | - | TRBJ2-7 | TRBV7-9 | TGTGCCAGCAGCTTAGGGACCTACGAGCAGTACTTC | CASSLGTYEQYF
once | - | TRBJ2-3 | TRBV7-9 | TGTGCCAGCAGCTACCGGGACCTCTATAGCACAGATACGCAGTATTTT | CASSYRDLYSTDTQYF
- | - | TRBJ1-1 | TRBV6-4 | TGTGCCAGCAGTAGGGGGGCAGGGAACACTGAAGCTTTCTTT | CASSRGAGNTEAFF
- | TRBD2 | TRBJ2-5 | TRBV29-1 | TGCAGCGTTGTTAGGGGAGCGGGGGGTCAAGAGACCCAGTACTTC | CSVVRGAGGQETQYF
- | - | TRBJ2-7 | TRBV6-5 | TGTGCCAGCAGTTACTCTCGGGCTCTCCACGAGCAGTACTTC | CASSYSRALHEQYF
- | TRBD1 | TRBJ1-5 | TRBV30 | TGTGCCTGGGCGGGACAGCTCAATCAGCCCCAGCATTTT | CAWAGQLNQPQHF
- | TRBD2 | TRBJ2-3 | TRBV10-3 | TGTGCCATCAGAATAGCGGGGGGGCCGGGCACAGATACGCAGTATTTT | CAIRIAGGPGTDTQYF
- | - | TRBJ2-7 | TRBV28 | TGTGCCACCGTCGACAGGAGACGTTCCTACGAGCAGTACTTC | CATVDRRRSYEQYF
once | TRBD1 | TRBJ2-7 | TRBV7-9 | TGTGCCAGCAGCAATAATAACAGGGGCGCTTACGAGCAGTACTTC | CASSNNNRGAYEQYF
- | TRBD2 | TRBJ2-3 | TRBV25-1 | TGTGCCAGCAGTGAAGAACGTAGCGGGGGGGGCACAGATACGCAGTATTTT | CASSEERSGGGTDTQYF
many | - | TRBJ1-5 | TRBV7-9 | TGTGCCAGCAGCTTATACGGGGAGAAGCCCCAGCATTTT | CASSLYGEKPQHF
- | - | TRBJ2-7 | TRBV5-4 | TGTGCCAGCAGCGGCGGGGTCTACGAGCAGTACTTC | CASSGGVYEQYF
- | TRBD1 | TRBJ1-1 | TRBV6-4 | TGTGCCAGCAGTAATACAGGGGACACTGAAGCTTTCTTT | CASSNTGDTEAFF
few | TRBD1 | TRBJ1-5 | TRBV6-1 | TGTGCCAGCGGGGACAGGGGGGACCAGCCCCAGCATTTT | CASGDRGDQPQHF
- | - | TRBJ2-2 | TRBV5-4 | TGTGCCAGCAGCTCCGGGCCGTCCGTAAACACCGGGGAGCTGTTTTTT | CASSSGPSVNTGELFF
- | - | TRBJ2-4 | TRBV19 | TGTGCCAGTAGTATCCTCCCAGCTCGAGCCAAAAACATTCAGTACTTC | CASSILPARAKNIQYF
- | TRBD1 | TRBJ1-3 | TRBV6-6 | TGTGCCAGCAGCAGTAGAACAGGGGTTTGGGGAAACACCATATATTTT | CASSSRTGVWGNTIYF
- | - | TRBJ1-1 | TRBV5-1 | TGCGCCAGCAGCTTGGATCTCACTGAAGCTTTCTTT | CASSLDLTEAFF
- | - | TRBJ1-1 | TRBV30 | TGTGCCTGTTCCCTGGGGGGGGGTGAAGCTTTCTTT | CACSLGGGEAFF
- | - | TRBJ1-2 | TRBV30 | TGTGCCTGGAGTGTCGTGCCCGGACTTTATGGCTACACCTTC | CAWSVVPGLYGYTF
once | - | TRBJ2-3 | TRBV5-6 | TGTGCCAGCAGCTCTGGGGGGAGGTACACAGATACGCAGTATTTT | CASSSGGRYTDTQYF
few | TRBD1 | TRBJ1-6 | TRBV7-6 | TGTGCCAGCAGCAGGAGGACAGGGAATTCACCCCTCCACTTT | CASSRRTGNSPLHF
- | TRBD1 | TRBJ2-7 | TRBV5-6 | TGTGCCAGCAGCCCGGCCGCAGGGGGCCCCACCTACGAGCAGTACTTC | CASSPAAGGPTYEQYF
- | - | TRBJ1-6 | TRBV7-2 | TGTGCCAGCAGCTTAGATGCGGGGATGAATTCACCCCTCCACTTT | CASSLDAGMNSPLHF